These T cell receptor beta chains were read from a single sample in a study of regulatory T cells in long-lasting Graves disease. TCRdb fed the multiplex PCR reads into MiXCR, producing one record per CDR3 protein. Of some 320,000 distinct CDR3 sequences in the sample, 15% to 20% were seen once. The sample in question was peripheral blood mononuclear cells (PBMCs), obtained at new diagnosis, from a patient treated with antithyroid drugs. The receptors were sampled from a female donor with Graves disease. Both conserved end residues are part of each CDR3. Each record gives: D gene, V gene, J gene, clone size, CDR3 DNA, CDR3 protein. D genes are given only for firm matches. Clone size is stated in some rows and not others, as once, few, many or a class when expanded.

>TRBD2|TRBV2|TRBJ2-7|many
TGTGCCATCCACATTGGTGAGGGACTAGCCACCGAGCAGTACTTC
CAIHIGEGLATEQYF
>TRBD1|TRBV15|TRBJ2-4|many
TGTGCCACCAGCAGACCTACAGGGGCCAGCATTCAGTACTTC
CATSRPTGASIQYF
>-|TRBV28|TRBJ2-1|many
TGTGCCAGCAGTTTCTCACCGAGTGAGCAGTTCTTC
CASSFSPSEQFF
>-|TRBV6-1|TRBJ1-2|-
TGTGCCAGCAGTAATACCGACCGTGGACAGAGATATGGCTACACCTTC
CASSNTDRGQRYGYTF
>TRBD2|TRBV29-1|TRBJ2-3|-
TGCAGCGTTCCCAGCGGGAGAGTAGATACGCAGTATTTT
CSVPSGRVDTQYF
>-|TRBV6-5|TRBJ2-7|many
TGTGCCAGCAGTTATACAGGCTCCTACGAGCAGTACTTC
CASSYTGSYEQYF
>-|TRBV6-5|TRBJ1-2|few
TGTGCCAGCAGTTACTCGACAGGATTCTATGGCTACACCTTC
CASSYSTGFYGYTF
>-|TRBV7-9|TRBJ2-5|many
TGTGCCAGCAGCTTGGGGGGTTTGGAGCAAGAGACCCAGTACTTC
CASSLGGLEQETQYF
>-|TRBV24-1|TRBJ2-3|many
TGTGCCACCAGTGATTTAAAAGGAGGGAGCACAGATACGCAGTATTTT
CATSDLKGGSTDTQYF
>-|TRBV12-3/TRBV12-4|TRBJ1-1|-
TGTGCCAGCAGTTTGACTCACCAAGGCACGGCTTTCTTT
CASSLTHQGTAFF
>-|TRBV4-1|TRBJ1-1|-
TGCGCCAGCAGCCGACCTCCGGAGCTGAACACTGAAGCTTTCTTT
CASSRPPELNTEAFF
>-|TRBV24-1|TRBJ2-7|few
TGTGCCACCAGTGATCCACGGGGCGGGCAGTACTTC
CATSDPRGGQYF
>-|TRBV5-1|TRBJ1-1|-
TGCGCCAGCAGCCGGGACACTATGAACACTGAAGCTTTCTTT
CASSRDTMNTEAFF
>-|TRBV5-1|TRBJ2-2|many
TGCGCCAGCGCGGAGGGGAACACCGGGGAGCTGTTTTTT
CASAEGNTGELFF
>-|TRBV6-2/TRBV6-3|TRBJ1-2|many
TGTGCCAGCAGTTACTCGACGTTCTCAATGAACTATGGCTACACCTTC
CASSYSTFSMNYGYTF
>-|TRBV9|TRBJ1-1|-
TGTGCCAGCGGCGCCACCGGGACCTACACTGAAGCTTTCTTT
CASGATGTYTEAFF
>-|TRBV28|TRBJ2-7|few
TGTGCCAGCAGTCCCAACCCTCTTAGAAGCCCCTACGAGCAGTACTTC
CASSPNPLRSPYEQYF
>TRBD1|TRBV15|TRBJ2-7|many
TGTGCCACCAGCAGCCACCCCCTGGGACAGACAACCTACGAGCAGTACTTC
CATSSHPLGQTTYEQYF
>-|TRBV7-2|TRBJ2-7|many
TGTGCCAGCAGCTCGACAGGATCCTACGAGCAGTACTTC
CASSSTGSYEQYF
>-|TRBV5-4|TRBJ2-2|many
TGTGCCAGCAGCTCGGGTAGTTGGAGGACCGGGGAGCTGTTTTTT
CASSSGSWRTGELFF
>TRBD1|TRBV2|TRBJ1-4|many
TGTGCCAGCAGACCCGGGACAGGCAATGAAAAACTGTTTTTT
CASRPGTGNEKLFF
>TRBD2|TRBV3-1|TRBJ2-5|-
TGTGCCAGCAGCCAAGATTACATTCCGGGAGGGCCAGACCAAGAGACCCAGTACTTC
CASSQDYIPGGPDQETQYF
>TRBD2|TRBV6-2/TRBV6-3|TRBJ2-1|many
TGTGCCAGCAGAACAAAGACTAGCGGGCCCTACAATGAGCAGTTCTTC
CASRTKTSGPYNEQFF
>TRBD1|TRBV14|TRBJ2-7|-
TGTGCCAGCAGCCAAGAGGAGGACAGGGTGGGCGAGCAGTACTTC
CASSQEEDRVGEQYF
>-|TRBV29-1|TRBJ2-2|many
TGCAGCGTCATAACGACGGGGACGACCGGGGAGCTGTTTTTT
CSVITTGTTGELFF
>-|TRBV6-1|TRBJ2-6|many
TGTGCCAGCAGCCCTGAACGCTCTGGGGCCAACGTCCTGACTTTC
CASSPERSGANVLTF
>-|TRBV15|TRBJ2-4|many
TGTGCCACCAGCTCTTCCCGGCAAACCAAAAACATTCAGTACTTC
CATSSSRQTKNIQYF
>-|TRBV12-3/TRBV12-4|TRBJ1-6|many
TGTGCCAGCAGCTCTGGACTAATAAATTCACCCCTCCACTTT
CASSSGLINSPLHF
>TRBD2|TRBV2|TRBJ2-1|many
TGTGCCAGCAGTGAAGCTACGGGGGGAGAGGCTAAGCAGTTCTTC
CASSEATGGEAKQFF
>-|TRBV4-1|TRBJ2-7|-
TGCGCCAGCAGCCAAGATGCCGGAGACTCCTACGAGCAGTACTTC
CASSQDAGDSYEQYF
>-|TRBV11-2|TRBJ1-1|-
TGTGCCAGCAGCTTGGCCCCGGAAACTGAAGCTTTCTTT
CASSLAPETEAFF
>-|TRBV12-3/TRBV12-4|TRBJ2-3|once
TGTGCCAGCAGTCCACAGGGGAGGGAGGCAGATACGCGGTATTTT
CASSPQGREADTRYF
>-|TRBV9|TRBJ2-1|-
TGTGCCAACAGCGTAGGACCTACTAGCTCCGATGAGCAGTTCTTC
CANSVGPTSSDEQFF
>TRBD1|TRBV6-1|TRBJ1-1|-
TGTGCCAGCACCCGACGGGAGGGGGCGGGGGCTGAAGCTTTCTTT
CASTRREGAGAEAFF
>TRBD2|TRBV3-1|TRBJ2-7|many
TGTGCCAGCAGCGACACCGGGACTAGCTACGAGCAGTACTTC
CASSDTGTSYEQYF